A selection of T cell receptor beta chains follows, all from one sample in a study of blood T cell repertoires in COVID-19. Using immunoSEQ multiplex PCR, the repertoire was profiled, and TCRdb retains in-frame clones only, with some absent. The sample lists roughly 320,000 clones, 90% occurring once. Sequenced input: PBMCs or T cells enriched from blood (not recorded which). The source of these receptors is a woman aged 25 to 39 who had been exposed to COVID-19. CDR3s include the opening cysteine and the closing phenylalanine or tryptophan. A D gene is named only where the DNA matches it firmly. The listing skips clone size in some rows; elsewhere it reads once, few, many or a size class.

d_gene	abundance	j_gene	v_gene	CDR3nt	CDR3aa
TRBD1	.	TRBJ1-3	TRBV7-2	TGTGCCAGCAGCTTGGGACAGTACTACACCATATATTTT	CASSLGQYYTIYF
.	.	TRBJ1-6	TRBV9	TGTGCCAGCAGCTCAGCCGGGTTTGGCTATTCACCCCTCCACTTT	CASSSAGFGYSPLHF
.	.	TRBJ2-7	TRBV11-2	TGTGCCAGCAGCTTACTCCCAGGGCCCCAGCAGTACTTC	CASSLLPGPQQYF
TRBD1	.	TRBJ1-4	TRBV4-3	TGCGCCAGCAGCCCGAGGGGGCGCGGTGAAAAACTGTTTTTT	CASSPRGRGEKLFF
.	few	TRBJ2-7	TRBV2	TGTGCCAGCAGTACAGGGTGGGAGAAGCAGTACTTC	CASSTGWEKQYF
.	.	TRBJ1-2	TRBV10-3	TGTGCCACCGCGACAGGTGCTAACTATGGCTACACCTTC	CATATGANYGYTF
.	.	TRBJ1-2	TRBV5-1	TGCGCCAGCTATTCCAAGGTCGGGACAAATTATGGCTACACCTTC	CASYSKVGTNYGYTF
TRBD1	.	TRBJ1-5	TRBV23-1	TGCGCCAGCAGTCCCTCGGGACAGCGCCGCAATCAGCCCCAGCATTTT	CASSPSGQRRNQPQHF
.	.	TRBJ2-5	TRBV6-1	TGTGCCAGCAGTGAAGTGAGCTTCCAAGAGACCCAGTACTTC	CASSEVSFQETQYF
TRBD2	.	TRBJ2-1	TRBV3-1/TRBV3-2	TGTGCCAGCAGCCTAGATAGCGGGCCCTCCTACAATGAGCAGTTCTTC	CASSLDSGPSYNEQFF
.	few	TRBJ1-1	TRBV5-1	TGCGCCAGCAGCTTGGCGTCCAGGATGAACACTGAAGCTTTCTTT	CASSLASRMNTEAFF
.	.	TRBJ2-5	TRBV5-1	TGCGCCAGCAGATGGGGGGGGCCTCAAGAGACCCAGTACTTC	CASRWGGPQETQYF
.	once	TRBJ2-3	TRBV29-1	TGCAGCGTTGGGCAGGTGGTTACAGATACGCAGTATTTT	CSVGQVVTDTQYF
.	.	TRBJ1-5	TRBV25-1	TGTGCCAGCAGTGGCCCGGGGCAGCCCCAGCATTTT	CASSGPGQPQHF
TRBD1	.	TRBJ1-2	TRBV13	TGTGCCAGCAGCTTGTGGACAGGTGGTTATGGCTACACCTTC	CASSLWTGGYGYTF
TRBD1	.	TRBJ2-1	TRBV13	TGTGCCAGCAGCCCCAGGGGGCACGAGCAGTTCTTC	CASSPRGHEQFF